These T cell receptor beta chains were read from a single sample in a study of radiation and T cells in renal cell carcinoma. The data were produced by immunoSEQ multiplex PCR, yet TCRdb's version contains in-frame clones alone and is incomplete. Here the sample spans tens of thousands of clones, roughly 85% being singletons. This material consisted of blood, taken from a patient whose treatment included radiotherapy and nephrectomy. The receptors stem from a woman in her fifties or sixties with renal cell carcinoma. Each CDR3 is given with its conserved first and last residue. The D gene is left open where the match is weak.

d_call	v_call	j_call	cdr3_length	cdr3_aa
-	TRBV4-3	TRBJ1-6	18	CASSQEMDSSSYNSPLHF
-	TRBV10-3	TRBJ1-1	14	CAIGGGGSGSEAFF
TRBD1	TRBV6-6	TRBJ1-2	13	CASRGQGAGGYTF
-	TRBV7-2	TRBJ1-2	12	CASNQYGYGYTF
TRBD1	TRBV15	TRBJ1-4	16	CATSRAPGQGREKLFF
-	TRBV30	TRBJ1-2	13	CAWSVDLNYGYTF
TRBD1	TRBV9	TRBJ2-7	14	CASSPGTGDTSQYF
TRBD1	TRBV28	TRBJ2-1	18	CASSFVAASGQTYNEQFF
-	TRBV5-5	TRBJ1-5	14	CASSLGLENQPQHF
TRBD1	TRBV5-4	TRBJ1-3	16	CASSRDRGKSGNTIYF
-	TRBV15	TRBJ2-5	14	CATSRQGSEQTQYF
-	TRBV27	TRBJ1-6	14	CASGSGRNNSPLHF
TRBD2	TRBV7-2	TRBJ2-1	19	CASSILFIGREGSRNEQFF
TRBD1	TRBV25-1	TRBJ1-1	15	CASSVRDSRIPEAFF
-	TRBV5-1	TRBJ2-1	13	CASSVAPPDEQFF
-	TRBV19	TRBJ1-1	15	CASSISLVSDTEAFF
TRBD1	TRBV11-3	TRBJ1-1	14	CASTRGTGDTEAFF
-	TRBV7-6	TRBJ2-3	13	CASSLIARDTQYF
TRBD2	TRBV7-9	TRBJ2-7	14	CASSPGLAGYEQYF
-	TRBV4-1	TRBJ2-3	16	CASSQAGQGEANTQYF
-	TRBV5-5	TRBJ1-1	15	CASSLEPGKGAEAFF
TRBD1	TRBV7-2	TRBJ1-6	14	CASSADGTDSPLHF
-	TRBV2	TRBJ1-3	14	CASTEASWGNTIYF
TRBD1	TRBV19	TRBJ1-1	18	CASSFGQSPGQGSTEAFF
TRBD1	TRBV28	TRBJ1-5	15	CASTTDRVSNQPQHF
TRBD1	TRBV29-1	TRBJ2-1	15	CSAKGAANSYNEQFF
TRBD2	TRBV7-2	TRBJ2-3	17	CASSAAYSREGTDTQYF
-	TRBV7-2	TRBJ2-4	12	CASSLDRRTQYF
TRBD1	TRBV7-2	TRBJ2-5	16	CASSLAGQAFRRAQYF
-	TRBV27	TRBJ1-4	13	CASSGRRNEKLFF
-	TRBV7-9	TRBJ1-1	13	CASSLERHTEAFF
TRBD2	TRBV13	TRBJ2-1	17	CASSLGQTSGRYNEQFF
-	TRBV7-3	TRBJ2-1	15	CASSPLWGHINEQFF
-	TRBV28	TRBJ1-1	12	CASSLSGTEAFF
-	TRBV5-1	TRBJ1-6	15	CASSLGQIVNSPLHF